The clone carrying this T cell receptor (beta chain) is labeled as medium-sized (0.01 to 0.1%). Its target is not known. The data were obtained in a study of PD-1 blockade in classical Hodgkin lymphoma. CDR1 and CDR2 (germline): SEHNR, FQNEAQ (reference sequence). The CDR3 is 16 residues long. Between the trimmed V and J ends, which lost 5 bases and 5 bases, there was a span of 19 bases. Brentuximab vedotin exposure varied among the patients, all of whom had relapsed after autologous stem cell transplantation. Here immunoSEQ multiplex PCR was the method, and the copy in TCRdb shows in-frame clones only, minus some. Counted here are around 30,000 clones, around 70% occurring once; the ten biggest clones make up roughly 15%. Whole-study results and caveats: Before treatment, TCR diversity in newly diagnosed patients was reportedly lower than in healthy donors.

The TCR originated in a human donor with classical Hodgkin lymphoma. This sequence joins TRBV7-9 and TRBJ2-4; weak D call: TRBD2 (6 bases). The material was peripheral blood mononuclear cells (PBMCs), obtained before the second cycle of nivolumab. CDR3 sequence reads: CASSPPPPGLQNIQYF. CDR3 nucleotides: TGTGCCAGCAGCCCTCCCCCCCCGGGACTCCAAAACATTCAGTACTTC.